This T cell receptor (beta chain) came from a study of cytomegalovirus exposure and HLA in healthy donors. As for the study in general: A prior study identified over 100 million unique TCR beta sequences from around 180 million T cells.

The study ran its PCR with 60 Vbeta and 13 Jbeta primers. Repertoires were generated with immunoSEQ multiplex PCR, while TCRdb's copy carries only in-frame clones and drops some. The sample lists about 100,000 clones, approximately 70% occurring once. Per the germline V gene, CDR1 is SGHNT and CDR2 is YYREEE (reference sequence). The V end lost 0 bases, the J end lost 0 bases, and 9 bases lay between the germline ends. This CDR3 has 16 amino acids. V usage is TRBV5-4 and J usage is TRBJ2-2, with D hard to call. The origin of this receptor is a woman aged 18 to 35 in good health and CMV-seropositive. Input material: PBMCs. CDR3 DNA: TGTGCCAGCAGCTTGGGAGGCCACTCGAACACCGGGGAGCTGTTTTTT. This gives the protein CASSLGGHSNTGELFF.